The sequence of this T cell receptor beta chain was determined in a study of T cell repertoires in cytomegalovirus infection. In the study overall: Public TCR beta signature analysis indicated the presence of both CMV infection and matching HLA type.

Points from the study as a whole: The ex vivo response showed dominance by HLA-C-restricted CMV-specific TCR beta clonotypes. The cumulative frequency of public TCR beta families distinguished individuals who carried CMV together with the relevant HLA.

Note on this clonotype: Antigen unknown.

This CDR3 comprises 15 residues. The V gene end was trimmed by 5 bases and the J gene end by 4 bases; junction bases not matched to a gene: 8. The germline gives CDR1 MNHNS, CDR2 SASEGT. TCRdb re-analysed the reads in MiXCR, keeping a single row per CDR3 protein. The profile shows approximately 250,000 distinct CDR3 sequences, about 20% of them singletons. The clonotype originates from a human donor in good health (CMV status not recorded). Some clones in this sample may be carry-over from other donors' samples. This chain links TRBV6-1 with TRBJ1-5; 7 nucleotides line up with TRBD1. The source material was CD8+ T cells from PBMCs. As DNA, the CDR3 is TGTGCCAGCAGTTATACGAACAGGGGTAATCAGCCCCAGCATTTT. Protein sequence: CASSYTNRGNQPQHF.